This T cell receptor (beta chain) emerged from a study of regulatory T cells in long-lasting Graves disease. CDR3 length: 13 residues. The germline gives CDR1 SEHNR, CDR2 FQNEAQ (reference sequence). V lost 5 bases, J lost 8 bases, and 15 bases lay in between. Construction of TCR beta libraries relied on iRepertoire HTBI primers and on Arm-PCR targeting CDR3 regions. TCRdb re-called the multiplex PCR reads through MiXCR, storing one row per CDR3 protein. Among 500,000 to 700,000 distinct CDR3 sequences listed, around 30% were seen once. Time point described: persistent/refractory GD, antithyroid drugs over 5 years with positive TRAb. The authors made the TCR library using RNA they extracted from PBMCs. The diagnosis of Graves' disease used American Thyroid Association guidelines.

The rearrangement joins TRBV7-9 to TRBJ1-2; TRBD1 might be the D (5 bases). The material sequenced was peripheral blood mononuclear cells (PBMCs), taken when the disease was refractory, from a patient treated with antithyroid drugs. The source of this sequence is a female donor with Graves disease. CDR3 sequence: CASSPQAGNGYTF. The CDR3 bases are TGTGCCAGCAGCCCCCAGGCAGGGAACGGCTACACCTTC.